This T cell receptor beta chain was sequenced in a study of control samples from healthy donors and cancer patients (dated by TCRdb to 2019 to 2021). The library relied on the immunoSEQ multiplex PCR assay. The source is immuneACCESS, and TCRdb retained only in-frame sequences with V and J called. Part of the clones is not carried over; for the studies checked, unresolved V genes explain less than half of this, and the remainder is unexplained. The sample yields roughly 220,000 clones; about 93% were counted once. The leading ten clones occupy approximately 1.5% of the sample. This clone was counted once. What this receptor recognizes is not known. No base-level quality is on record; no much larger clone is a single base apart. The V end loses 2 bases and the J end loses 0 bases, and a stretch of 10 bases separates them. CDR3 length: 15 amino acids, cysteine to phenylalanine. The kept DNA is CDR3 alone, 45 bases in frame from the first base. The germline V gene yields MNHEY for CDR1 and SVGAGI for CDR2.

The receptor's source is a man in his fifties in good health. The rearrangement joined TRBV6-5 to TRBJ1-1, with the D gene call left open. Sequencing was carried out using blood. The CDR3 in this case is CASSYGWVMNTEAFF. In nucleotides, the sequence is TGTGCCAGCAGTTACGGTTGGGTAATGAACACTGAAGCTTTCTTT.